These 4 T cell receptor beta chains originate from one sample sequenced in a study of shared clonotypes between healthy human individuals (TCRdb year 2020). Libraries were prepared through the immunoSEQ multiplex PCR assay. TCRdb took over this immuneACCESS table, retaining in-frame rearrangements with V and J assigned. Such tables are incomplete; in checked studies, under half of the missing clones stem from an unresolved V gene, and the remainder is unexplained. The sample records 2 million to 2.5 million clones, around 92% of which are singletons. The ten largest clonotypes hold 0.37% of the sample. The material sequenced was naive CD4+ T cells from PBMCs. The intended sense of this specimen's cell subset or site label: CD45RA+ positively selected. The receptor source for this set is a man in his late teens or twenties in good health. Some clones in this sample may be carry-over from other donors' samples.

With respect to this clone: Other nucleotide sequences from this sample produce the same CDR3. This chain connects TRBV7-3 to TRBJ2-6; the D is unclear. The CDR3 totals 14 residues. V lost 4 bases and J 0 bases, leaving 4 bases between the germline ends. Germline lookup yields CDR1 SGHTA and CDR2 FQGTGA. In DNA form, the CDR3 reads TGTGCCAGCAGCTCGAGCTCTGGGGCCAACGTCCTGACTTTC. Amino acid sequence: CASSSSSGANVLTF.

Only one count was recorded for this clone. At the DNA level, this CDR3 is encoded by other sequences in the same sample as well. The chain couples TRBV10-3 to TRBJ1-1, with 7 bases lining up with TRBD1. In germline, CDR1 is ENHRY, CDR2 SYGVKD. The trim removed 4 bases at V and 3 bases at J, leaving 5 bases unmatched. The CDR3 runs to 14 residues. The CDR3 region has the DNA TGTGCCATCAGTGTAAGACAGGGAGACACTGAAGCTTTCTTT. Translation gives CAISVRQGDTEAFF.

This chain joins TRBV2 and TRBJ1-2, with 8 bases aligning to TRBD1. CDR3 length equals 12 residues. Germline V gives CDR1 SNHLY, CDR2 FYNNEI. With 7 bases clipped from V and 5 bases from J, the junction kept 3 bases outside the gene matches. For the CDR3, the DNA is TGTGCCAGCAAACAGGGGGATTATGGCTACACCTTC. Translated, it gives CASKQGDYGYTF.

This chain links TRBV4-2 with TRBJ1-1; TRBD1 matches 7 bases. J gave up 0 bases and V 4 bases, and 8 bases lay outside the gene matches. Germline-derived CDR1 and CDR2 are LGHNA and YNFKEQ. This CDR3 comprises 16 residues. CDR3 nucleotides: TGTGCCAGCAGCCTGGCAGGGGGGGAGCTGAACACTGAAGCTTTCTTT. This translates into CASSLAGGELNTEAFF.